Listed here are 29 T cell receptor beta chains from one sample, sequenced in a study of CD8+CD57+ T cells in acquired aplastic anemia. TCR beta VDJ and CDR3 profiles were obtained from a genomic DNA template. TCRdb called the reads again in MiXCR, with one record for every CDR3 protein. The data show 300,000 or so distinct CDR3 sequences, approximately 57% seen once. Only patients with CD8+CD57+ cell expansion on flow cytometry were chosen for sequencing. The sequenced sample was sorted CD4+, CD8+, or CD8+CD57+ T cells (not recorded which) from PBMCs. These TCRs come from a human donor with aplastic anemia.

This clonotype was observed a few times. V is TRBV9 and J is TRBJ1-1, with a tentative D call TRBD1 (5 bases). In germline, CDR1 is SGDLS, CDR2 YYNGEE. CDR3 length: 13 amino acids. Trimming took off 3 bases at V and 1 base at J, with 7 bases between the two ends. The chain's CDR3 is CASSATGNTEAFF. The CDR3 nucleotides are TGTGCCAGCAGCGCAACAGGGAACACTGAAGCTTTCTTT.

J is TRBJ2-7 and V is TRBV5-5, with D perhaps assigned TRBD1 or TRBD2 (5 bases each). With 4 bases removed from V and 5 bases from J, the gap between germline ends came to 10 bases. Per the germline V gene, CDR1 is SGHKS and CDR2 is YYEKEE (reference sequence). The CDR3 extends over 12 amino acids. DNA for the CDR3: TGTGCCAGCAGCGGGACGGAGAACGAGCAGTACTTC. It yields the protein CASSGTENEQYF.

The chain is built from TRBV6-5 and TRBJ1-4; no definite D call. The germline gives CDR1 MNHEY, CDR2 SVGAGI. Trimming removed 5 bases from V and 6 bases from J, with 10 bases in between. The CDR3 is 13 amino acids. The CDR3 sequence: CASSATLDEKLFF. The DNA of the CDR3 is TGTGCCAGCAGTGCAACGCTAGATGAAAAACTGTTTTTT.

V usage is TRBV18 and J usage is TRBJ1-2; D not resolved. This CDR3 is 15 amino acids long. CDR1 is KGHSH, CDR2 LQKENI, per germline. V was trimmed by 3 bases and J by 1 base, leaving 12 bases between them. CDR3 sequence: CASSPYTESNYGYTF. The CDR3 DNA reads TGTGCCAGCTCACCGTATACGGAGAGTAACTATGGCTACACCTTC. The whole variable domain, remainder taken from reference TRBV18 and TRBJ1-2, is NAGVMQNPRHLVRRRGQEARLRCSPMKGHSHVYWYRQLPEEGLKFMVYLQKENIIDESGMPKERFSAEFPKEGPSILRIQQVVRGDSAAYFCASSPYTESNYGYTFGSGTRLTVV.

The chain employs TRBV7-8 and TRBJ2-3; possibly TRBD1 for D (6 bases). Germline CDR1 and CDR2: SGHVS and FQNEAQ. V gave up 1 base and J gave up 10 bases, with 9 bases separating them. CDR3 length: 12 residues. The CDR3 DNA is TGTGCCAGCAGCTTAGTTAGACAGGCGCAGTATTTT. Translated: CASSLVRQAQYF.

The rearrangement links TRBV2 to TRBJ1-5; the D gene is possibly TRBD1 (5 bases). CDR3 length equals 17 residues. Trimming left V 5 bases short and J 9 bases short, with 26 bases between. Germline V gene lookup returns CDR1 SNHLY and CDR2 FYNNEI. CDR3 sequence reads: CASSPRDVPGVSWPQHF. Here the CDR3 DNA reads TGTGCCAGCAGTCCCAGGGACGTCCCGGGTGTAAGCTGGCCCCAGCATTTT.

This clonotype has a single count. CDR3 sequence (DNA): TGTGCCAGCAGCCCCAGACAGGCCTACGAGCAGTACTTC. Translation: CASSPRQAYEQYF. The chain links TRBV7-9 to TRBJ2-7, with D possibly TRBD1 on 6 matching bases. V was pared by 5 bases and J by 2 bases, with 10 bases between. Per the germline V gene, CDR1 is SEHNR and CDR2 is FQNEAQ (reference sequence). There are 13 residues in the CDR3.

This chain joins TRBV29-1 and TRBJ1-1; D is unclear. The CDR3 runs 14 residues. Germline-derived CDR1 and CDR2 are SQVTM and ANQGSEA. V was trimmed by 4 bases and J by 14 bases, leaving 26 bases between them. The chain's CDR3 is CSVVDASVGSEQFF. CDR3 coding DNA: TGCAGCGTTGTTGACGCTAGCGTGGGCAGTGAGCAGTTCTTT.

The rearrangement joins TRBV2 to TRBJ2-5; 9 nucleotides align to TRBD2. Germline CDR1 and CDR2: SNHLY and FYNNEI. The CDR3 loop spans 16 amino acids. The ends lost 5 bases at V and 5 bases at J; junction bases unmatched: 12. The CDR3 reads CASSPLGGGARETQYF. The CDR3 DNA reads TGTGCCAGCAGTCCATTAGGCGGGGGGGCCCGGGAGACCCAGTACTTC.

Comments on this clonotype: Lacking the conserved final phenylalanine or tryptophan, this CDR3 likely reflects a read error. The chain combines TRBV11-1 with TRBJ1-6; D perhaps matches TRBD1 (5 bases). Germline assignment: CDR1 SGHAT and CDR2 FQDESV (reference sequence). This CDR3 region has 15 residues. CDR3 bases: TGTGCCGGCAGCTTAATGGGGGGAGGTAATTCACCCCTCCACTCT. It translates to CAGSLMGGGNSPLHS.

V and J are TRBV7-4 and TRBJ2-7; 8 bases are shared with TRBD1. There are 14 residues in the CDR3. Germline-derived CDR1 and CDR2 are SGHVT and SQSDAQ. The trim removed 3 bases at V and 4 bases at J, leaving 5 bases unmatched. The CDR3 region is CASSLEYRGYEQYF. CDR3 bases: TGTGCCAGCAGCTTGGAATACAGGGGGTACGAGCAGTACTTC.

This sequence joins TRBV30 and TRBJ1-5; D unclear. The CDR3 covers 12 residues. Germline V gives CDR1 GTSNPN, CDR2 SVGIG (reference sequence). Deletions cut 3 bases from V and 7 bases from J, with 10 bases between. CDR3 residues: CAWSRPGQPQHF. CDR3 sequence (DNA): TGTGCCTGGAGCCGCCCCGGACAGCCCCAGCATTTT.

V usage is TRBV7-8 and J usage is TRBJ2-1; 7 bases map to TRBD2. Germline-derived CDR1 and CDR2 are SGHVS and FQNEAQ. Unmatched junction bases numbered 15, after V lost 5 bases and J lost 5 bases. The CDR3 is 17 amino acids. The CDR3 DNA is TGTGCCAGCAGCCCCCCCTGGAGCAGCGGGGCAAACAATGAGCAGTTCTTC. Translating gives CASSPPWSSGANNEQFF.

This chain uses TRBV9 with TRBJ2-2; D gene unclear. Germline CDR1 is SGDLS and CDR2 is YYNGEE. V was cut by 2 bases and J by 1 base, with 12 bases left in between. This CDR3 has 16 residues. CDR3: CASSVVSAGNTGELFF. As DNA, the CDR3 is TGTGCCAGCAGCGTCGTCTCGGCAGGGAACACCGGGGAGCTGTTTTTT.

This clonotype came up once. At one of its ends the junction is not consistent with the germline gene, which may arise from a read error. V and J are TRBV2 and TRBJ1-1; D is unresolved. The CDR3 has 13 residues. Germline V lookup: CDR1 SNHLY, CDR2 FYNNEI. Written as DNA, the CDR3 is TGTGCCAACAAGTTCCGGGGTAACACTGAAGCTTTCTTC. Translation: CANKFRGNTEAFF.

The chain is built from TRBV20-1 and TRBJ1-4; D uncertain. V was clipped by 5 bases and J by 4 bases, with 14 bases between them. Germline CDR1 and CDR2: DFQATT and SNEGSKA (reference sequence). The CDR3 sequence is 14 residues long. The CDR3: CSAQSVLFNEKLFF. The DNA for the CDR3 is TGCAGTGCTCAGAGTGTACTATTTAATGAAAAACTGTTTTTT.

The chain is built from TRBV24-1 and TRBJ2-3, with 9 bases identical to TRBD2. The V gene's germline CDR1 is KGHDR and CDR2 SFDVKD. The ends lost 0 bases at V and 5 bases at J; junction bases unmatched: 5. The CDR3 extends over 16 amino acids. This chain's CDR3 is CATSDLQGGGGDTQYF. The CDR3 nucleotides are TGTGCCACCAGTGATTTGCAGGGCGGGGGGGGAGATACGCAGTATTTT.

This clonotype was detected many times. The V call is TRBV6-5, the J call TRBJ2-7; no clear D. CDR3 length: 15 amino acids. CDR1 and CDR2 from the germline V gene are MNHEY and SVGAGI. V was clipped by 5 bases and J by 3 bases, with 17 bases between them. CDR3 region: CASSEGGQLNYEQYF. In DNA, the CDR3 is TGTGCCAGCAGTGAAGGCGGTCAGCTAAACTACGAGCAGTACTTC.

To note about this clonotype: No conserved phenylalanine or tryptophan is present at the end of the CDR3, so a read error is the likely explanation. The rearrangement uses TRBV9 and TRBJ2-5; D might be TRBD1 (5 bases). Per germline, CDR1 SGDLS and CDR2 YYNGEE. The length of the CDR3 is 15 residues. This CDR3 is CACSPGGAEQETQYL. CDR3 DNA: TGTGCCTGCAGCCCCGGTGGGGCGGAGCAAGAGACCCAGTACCTC.

The rearrangement links TRBV20-1 to TRBJ2-7; tentative D call: TRBD1 (6 bases). The CDR3 has 13 amino acids. The germline V gene encodes CDR1 DFQATT and CDR2 SNEGSKA (reference sequence). Trimming stripped 3 bases from V and 7 bases from J, with 16 bases between. The DNA of the CDR3 is TGCAGTGCTAGTTGGGGCAGGGGAGCAGAGCAGTACTTC. Amino acids: CSASWGRGAEQYF.

The table lists this clonotype with a few counts. This chain links TRBV20-1 with TRBJ2-7; 7 nucleotides align to TRBD1. CDR1 and CDR2 (germline): DFQATT, SNEGSKA (reference sequence). This CDR3 region has 12 residues. J was trimmed by 6 bases and V by 6 bases; bases with no gene match: 8. In DNA, the CDR3 is TGCAGTGCAACCGGGACAGCCCTCGAGCAGTACTTC. Its translation is CSATGTALEQYF.

This rearrangement joins TRBV29-1 to TRBJ2-5; D possibly corresponds to TRBD1 (6 bases). The CDR3 sequence is 15 residues long. CDR1 and CDR2 (germline): SQVTM, ANQGSEA. V lost 7 bases and J 5 bases, leaving 23 bases between the germline ends. CDR3 in amino acids: CSAEGVGLGFETQYF. The CDR3 nucleotides read TGCAGCGCTGAGGGGGTCGGGCTTGGTTTTGAGACCCAGTACTTC.

This clonotype showed up just a few times. J is TRBJ2-2 and V is TRBV7-8; 8 bases are a match to TRBD1. CDR1 SGHVS and CDR2 FQNEAQ come from the germline V gene. Germline trimming cut 3 bases from V and 0 bases from J; bases unmatched to any gene: 0. The CDR3 is made up of 15 amino acids. The DNA of the CDR3 is TGTGCCAGCAGCTTGACAGGGGCGAACACCGGGGAGCTGTTTTTT. As protein: CASSLTGANTGELFF.

At least ten counts were recorded for this clonotype. The V gene is TRBV9, the J gene TRBJ1-2, with D perhaps TRBD1 (6 bases). V dropped 0 bases and J dropped 8 bases, with 17 bases sitting between them. Germline V CDR1 and CDR2: SGDLS, YYNGEE. This CDR3 contains 15 residues. In DNA, the CDR3 is TGTGCCAGCAGCGTAGAAGGCAGGGGTGCAGGAGGCTACACCTTC. This encodes CASSVEGRGAGGYTF. Looking up the rest from reference TRBV9 and TRBJ1-2 gives the full variable domain: DSGVTQTPKHLITATGQRVTLRCSPRSGDLSVYWYQQSLDQGLQFLIQYYNGEERAKGNILERFSAQQFPDLHSELNLSSLELGDSALYFCASSVEGRGAGGYTFGSGTRLTVV.

The chain links TRBV7-2 to TRBJ2-7; D is uncertain. The germline V and J ends were trimmed by 2 bases and 2 bases, with 7 bases remaining between them. This CDR3 comprises 13 residues. Germline loops: CDR1 SGHTA, CDR2 FQGNSA. The DNA of the CDR3 is TGTGCCAGCAGCTTACCCCCTCCCTACGAGCAGTACTTC. This sequence encodes CASSLPPPYEQYF.

The rearrangement uses TRBV7-2 and TRBJ2-1; 10 bases fit TRBD2. The CDR3 contains 15 residues. Trimming at V came to 3 bases and at J to 8 bases, leaving 7 bases not matched to a gene. Germline CDR1 reads SGHTA; CDR2 reads FQGNSA. CDR3 region: CASSFLAGVWDEQFF. The CDR3 nucleotides read TGTGCCAGCAGCTTTCTAGCGGGGGTCTGGGATGAGCAGTTCTTC.

This clonotype was found many times. The CDR3, as DNA: TGTGCCAGCAGCCCGCACAGGGGGGGCGAAGAGACCCAGTACTTC. This gives the protein CASSPHRGGEETQYF. The chain recombines TRBV7-3 with TRBJ2-5; TRBD1 is a possible D gene (8 bases). Trimming cost V 5 bases and J 3 bases, with 16 bases left between them. CDR1 and CDR2 from the germline V gene are SGHTA and FQGTGA. The CDR3 covers 15 residues.

This clonotype occurred a few times. The chain couples TRBV20-1 to TRBJ2-5; TRBD1 matches at 11 bases. CDR1 and CDR2 (germline): DFQATT, SNEGSKA (reference sequence). CDR3 length equals 16 residues. V was clipped by 6 bases and J by 1 base; unmatched bases: 10. CDR3 amino acids: CSAGQGAVGFQETQYF. The CDR3 DNA reads as TGCAGTGCAGGACAGGGGGCGGTGGGGTTCCAAGAGACCCAGTACTTC.

The J gene is TRBJ1-1, the V gene TRBV7-8, with a weak D call TRBD1 (6 bases). Germline CDR1 and CDR2: SGHVS and FQNEAQ. The CDR3 has 15 residues. Trimming shortened V by 0 bases and J by 1 base, and 9 bases separated the two germline ends. DNA for the CDR3: TGTGCCAGCAGCTTAGCGCCGGGACAGAACACTGAAGCTTTCTTT. Its translation: CASSLAPGQNTEAFF.